This T cell receptor beta chain originates from a study of CD8+ T cells in alopecia areata. V shed 2 bases and J shed 2 bases, with 11 bases lying between them. Germline V gene lookup returns CDR1 SGHDT and CDR2 YYEEEE. The CDR3 has 14 residues. After isolation, RNA underwent reverse transcription to generate cDNA as the sequencing template. This table comes from immunoSEQ multiplex PCR, and its TCRdb copy is limited to in-frame clones, with some not included. This table holds 190,000 or so clones, about 60% found once. Treatment meaning: oral pan-JAK inhibitor, 5-10 mg twice daily. Comment on this clone: Its antigen remains unknown.

Study results and caveats: Expanded CD8+ clones among the top 100, and scalp clonality, were significantly decreased by tofacitinib.

The chain uses TRBV5-6 and TRBJ2-7; the D gene is possibly TRBD1 (6 bases). This receptor was identified in a human donor with alopecia areata. Sequencing used CD8+ T cells sorted from blood, obtained at week 24, from a patient treated with tofacitinib. DNA for the CDR3: TGTGCCAGCAGCTTCGGGACAAGCACCTACGAGCAGTACTTC. Translated: CASSFGTSTYEQYF.